Below are 21 T cell receptor beta chains sequenced from a single sample in a study of blood T cells in healthy people across ages. Primers used in a second PCR of roughly 7 to 11 cycles were a sample-barcoded 5' primer and a J-beta primer mix. MiXCR, run by TCRdb on the 5' RACE reads, gives a single entry per CDR3 protein. The profile covers hundreds of thousands of distinct CDR3 sequences, with just over 55% appearing a single time and roughly 24% taken by the ten largest. Sequencing input: blood. These receptors all stem from a man in his forties or fifties in good health.

V is TRBV20-1 and J is TRBJ1-4; D not certain. Trimming took 6 bases from V and 3 from J, leaving 11 bases between them. Germline CDR1 DFQATT, CDR2 SNEGSKA (reference sequence). This CDR3 contains 13 residues. CDR3 in DNA: TGCAGTGCCAAGGGTGAGGCTAATGAAAAACTGTTTTTT. Translated: CSAKGEANEKLFF.

A single count supports this clonotype. This chain joins TRBV2 and TRBJ1-4, with D uncertain. CDR3 length: 16 residues. CDR1 and CDR2 (germline): SNHLY, FYNNEI. V was shortened by 6 bases and J by 3 bases, with 17 bases between the two germline ends. The CDR3 is CASRRRTRLANEKLFF. As DNA, the CDR3 is TGTGCCAGCAGACGAAGAACGCGCCTCGCTAATGAAAAACTGTTTTTT.

In its sample, this clonotype was seen a few times. The rearrangement uses TRBV29-1 and TRBJ1-2; D might be TRBD1 (6 bases). V lost 6 bases to trimming and J lost 4 bases, with 12 bases between them. Germline loops: CDR1 SQVTM, CDR2 ANQGSEA. This CDR3 contains 12 residues. The CDR3 DNA follows: TGCAGCGTCCACAGGGAGGGCTATGGCTACACCTTC. The encoded protein is CSVHREGYGYTF.

The chain links TRBV29-1 to TRBJ2-1, with 8 bases that match TRBD1. Germline V gene data show CDR1 as SQVTM and CDR2 as ANQGSEA. The CDR3 has 12 residues. The ends lost 4 bases at V and 7 bases at J; junction bases unmatched: 3. The CDR3 DNA sequence: TGCAGCGTTGGGACAGGGCGAAATGAGCAGTTCTTC. Amino acid sequence: CSVGTGRNEQFF.

The chain couples TRBV5-1 to TRBJ1-6, with a tentative D call TRBD1 (5 bases). Germline V lookup: CDR1 SGHRS, CDR2 YFSETQ. The CDR3 covers 15 residues. V was shortened by 0 bases and J by 10 bases, with 14 bases between the two germline ends. The DNA of the CDR3 is TGCGCCAGCAGCTTGGTCGGCAGGGTACGGTCACCCCTCCACTTT. Translated: CASSLVGRVRSPLHF.

The chain has TRBV28 and TRBJ2-7, with 8 bases lining up with TRBD2. The CDR3 is made up of 16 amino acids. V lost 8 bases to trimming and J lost 2 bases; unmatched junction nucleotides: 14. Germline CDR1 is MDHEN and CDR2 is SYDVKM. Here the CDR3 reads CASPPTTGRAAYEQYF. The DNA for the CDR3 is TGTGCCAGCCCTCCCACTACCGGGAGGGCCGCCTACGAGCAGTACTTC.

This clonotype showed up just a few times. This sequence joins TRBV9 and TRBJ2-2; TRBD1 agrees at 10 bases. Looked up from germline, CDR1 is SGDLS and CDR2 is YYNGEE. CDR3 length equals 17 residues. The trim removed 4 bases at V and 4 bases at J, leaving 10 bases unmatched. The CDR3 DNA sequence: TGTGCCAGCAGCTTCCGTCGACAGGGGGCTCCCACCGGGGAGCTGTTTTTT. Its translation is CASSFRRQGAPTGELFF.

The chain employs TRBV20-1 and TRBJ2-7; the D gene is possibly TRBD1 (6 bases). The CDR3 contains 13 residues. Germline lookup yields CDR1 DFQATT and CDR2 SNEGSKA (reference sequence). Deletions cut 1 base from V and 2 bases from J, with 9 bases between. The CDR3 spells CSARGDTTYEQYF. DNA for the CDR3: TGCAGTGCTAGAGGGGACACTACCTACGAGCAGTACTTC.

The rearrangement links TRBV27 to TRBJ2-5, with a weak D call TRBD1 (6 bases). CDR1 is MNHEY and CDR2 is SMNVEV in the germline V gene (reference sequence). Trimming shortened V by 3 bases and J by 0 bases, and 11 bases separated the two germline ends. This CDR3 contains 15 residues. The CDR3 is CASSFTGQYQETQYF. In nucleotides, the CDR3 is TGTGCCAGCAGTTTTACAGGACAGTACCAAGAGACCCAGTACTTC.

As DNA, the CDR3 is TGTGCCAGCATGGACAATAGGAACATTCAGTACTTC. Translating it yields CASMDNRNIQYF. The J gene is TRBJ2-4, the V gene TRBV27, with D perhaps TRBD1 (5 bases). Germline V gene sequence: CDR1 MNHEY, CDR2 SMNVEV (reference sequence). This CDR3 has 12 residues. Trimming shortened V by 7 bases and J by 7 bases, and 11 bases separated the two germline ends.

This clonotype appeared a single time. The CDR3 DNA follows: TGCAGCGTGAGGGGGACAGGGGGTCCTAATGAAAAACTGTTTTTT. It is translated as CSVRGTGGPNEKLFF. This sequence joins TRBV29-1 and TRBJ1-4, with 11 bases that match TRBD1. Per the germline V gene, CDR1 is SQVTM and CDR2 is ANQGSEA. The CDR3 extends over 15 amino acids. Losses at the gene ends were 6 bases for V and 3 bases for J; bases not matched to a gene: 6.

The V and J genes are TRBV15 and TRBJ2-5; 14 nucleotides line up with TRBD2. This CDR3 has 20 residues. V trimming: 0 bases; J trimming: 5 bases; junction bases outside the gene matches: 14. Looked up from germline, CDR1 is LNHNV and CDR2 is YYDKDF (reference sequence). The CDR3 loop is CATSRDRGTSGRLRTETQYF. In DNA, the CDR3 is TGTGCCACCAGCAGAGATCGGGGGACTAGCGGGAGACTACGGACTGAGACCCAGTACTTC.

The rearrangement links TRBV5-1 to TRBJ2-5; D unresolved. The V end lost 3 bases, the J end lost 12 bases, and 12 bases lay between the germline ends. This CDR3 has 11 residues. Germline V gene data show CDR1 as SGHRS and CDR2 as YFSETQ. CDR3 loop: CASSSKAVEYF. The CDR3 region has the DNA TGCGCCAGCAGCTCCAAGGCGGTTGAGTACTTC.

The chain has TRBV13 and TRBJ2-3, with D possibly being TRBD1 (5 bases). The CDR3 loop spans 16 amino acids. Germline CDR1 PRHDT, CDR2 FYEKMQ (reference sequence). Trimming left V 2 bases short and J 2 bases short, with 14 bases between. This CDR3 is CASSLNLGANTDTQYF. The CDR3 nucleotides are TGTGCCAGCAGCTTAAATTTAGGGGCCAACACAGATACGCAGTATTTT.

This clonotype has only a few counts. The gene calls are TRBV12-3 or TRBV12-4 and TRBJ2-7, with a weak D call TRBD2 (7 bases). CDR3 size: 16 residues. V gave up 4 bases and J gave up 5 bases, with 21 bases separating them. The CDR3 DNA follows: TGTGCCAGCAGTTGGAGGTCGGGGGGCTCACGTGACGAGCAGTACTTC. It yields the protein CASSWRSGGSRDEQYF.

In this sample, this clonotype turned up once. The chain recombines TRBV28 with TRBJ2-7; 7 nucleotides match TRBD2. The end of the DNA fits TRBJ2-5 better, so the J call may be wrong. CDR3 length: 14 residues. Germline V gene data show CDR1 as MDHEN and CDR2 as SYDVKM. The CDR3, as DNA: TGTGCCAGTTCGCGAGCGGGACTACAGAAGACCCAGTACTTC. Translated, it gives CASSRAGLQKTQYF.

V and J are TRBV12-5 and TRBJ2-3; a weak D match, TRBD2 (5 bases). CDR1 and CDR2 from the germline V gene are LGHNT and FRNRAP. Trimming took off 1 base at V and 6 bases at J, with 17 bases between the two ends. There are 16 residues in the CDR3. CDR3 residues: CASGLADYRLADTQYF. DNA of the CDR3: TGTGCTAGTGGTTTGGCCGACTATCGTCTCGCCGATACGCAGTATTTT.

The chain employs TRBV7-9 and TRBJ2-1, with D perhaps TRBD1 (5 bases). V lost 1 base and J 5 bases, leaving 9 bases between the germline ends. The CDR3 is 14 residues long. Germline V CDR1 and CDR2: SEHNR, FQNEAQ (reference sequence). The CDR3 sequence is CASSLEGVDNEQFF. The DNA of the CDR3 is TGTGCCAGCAGCTTAGAAGGGGTTGACAATGAGCAGTTCTTC.

The chain is built from TRBV12-5 and TRBJ2-5; D uncertain. CDR3 length: 16 residues. Germline CDR1 and CDR2: LGHNT and FRNRAP. Trimming took off 1 base at V and 5 bases at J, with 17 bases between the two ends. The CDR3: CASGLAKSGRPETQYF. The CDR3 region has the DNA TGTGCTAGTGGTTTGGCAAAGTCGGGCAGACCGGAGACCCAGTACTTC. Filled out from reference TRBV12-5 and TRBJ2-5, the complete variable domain reads DARVTQTPRHKVTEMGQEVTMRCQPILGHNTVFWYRQTMMQGLELLAYFRNRAPLDDSGMPKDRFSAEMPDATLATLKIQPSEPRDSAVYFCASGLAKSGRPETQYFGPGTRLLVL.

This sequence joins TRBV9 and TRBJ1-2, with 8 positions matching TRBD1. V lost 4 bases to trimming and J lost 12 bases; unmatched junction nucleotides: 17. Germline CDR1 SGDLS, CDR2 YYNGEE. This CDR3 is built from 15 residues. CDR3 sequence reads: CASSPSIRTGTLNTF. The CDR3, as DNA: TGTGCCAGCAGCCCCTCAATCCGGACAGGGACCTTAAACACCTTC.

The chain couples TRBV7-9 to TRBJ2-1; no clear D. Germline values: CDR1 SEHNR, CDR2 FQNEAQ (reference sequence). This CDR3 contains 11 residues. V was clipped by 4 bases and J by 9 bases, with 7 bases between them. The CDR3 spells CASSYAGEQFF. In DNA, the CDR3 is TGTGCCAGCAGCTATGCTGGTGAGCAGTTCTTC.